This T cell receptor beta chain came from a study of CD8+ T cells in alopecia areata. Background on the study: Those patients who were treated received oral tofacitinib, which was given at 5 to 10 mg twice daily for moderate-to-severe alopecia areata. The study, taken as a whole, reports: Normal scalp showed lower clonality than lesional scalp, especially alopecia totalis/universalis.

Sorting from PBMCs produced CD4+ and CD8+ T cells. Following RNA extraction, reverse transcription yielded cDNA that acted as the sequencing template. Assay used: immunoSEQ multiplex PCR; TCRdb lists only in-frame clones, some missing. The sample consists of under 300,000 clones, 67% of them appearing once. Germline V gene sequence: CDR1 SQVTM, CDR2 ANQGSEA. V lost 4 bases to trimming and J lost 4 bases, with 17 bases between them. CDR3 length: 15 amino acids. To note about this clone: As yet, its antigen is unknown.

The gene calls are TRBV29-1 and TRBJ1-3; perhaps TRBD1 as D (5 bases). This material consisted of CD4+ T cells sorted from blood, taken at week 0. This TCR was sampled from a human donor with alopecia areata. DNA for the CDR3: TGCAGCGTTGTATTGGCCCGGGGGAGAGGAAACACCATATATTTT. Translated, it gives CSVVLARGRGNTIYF.